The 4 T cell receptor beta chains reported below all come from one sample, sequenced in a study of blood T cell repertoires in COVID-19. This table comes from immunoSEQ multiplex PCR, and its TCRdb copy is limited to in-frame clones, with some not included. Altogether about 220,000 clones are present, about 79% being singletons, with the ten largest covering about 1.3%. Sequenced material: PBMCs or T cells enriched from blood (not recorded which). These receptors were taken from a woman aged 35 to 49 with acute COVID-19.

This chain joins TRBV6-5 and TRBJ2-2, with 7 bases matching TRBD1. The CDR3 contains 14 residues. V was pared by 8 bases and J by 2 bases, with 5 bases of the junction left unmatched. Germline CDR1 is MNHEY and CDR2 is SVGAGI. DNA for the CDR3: TGTGCCAGCCTGCGACAGGGAAACACCGGGGAGCTGTTTTTT. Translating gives CASLRQGNTGELFF.

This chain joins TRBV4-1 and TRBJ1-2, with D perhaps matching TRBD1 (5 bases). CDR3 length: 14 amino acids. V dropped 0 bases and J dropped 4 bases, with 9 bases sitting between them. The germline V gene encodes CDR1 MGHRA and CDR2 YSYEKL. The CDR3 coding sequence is TGCGCCAGCAGCCAAGATCGGACAAGCTATGGCTACACCTTC. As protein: CASSQDRTSYGYTF.

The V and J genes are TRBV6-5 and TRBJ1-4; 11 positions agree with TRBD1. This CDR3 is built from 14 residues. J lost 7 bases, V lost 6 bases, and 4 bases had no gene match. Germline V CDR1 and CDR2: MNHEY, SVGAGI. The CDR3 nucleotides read TGTGCCAGCAGCCGCGGACAGGGGGCTGAAAAACTGTTTTTT. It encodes CASSRGQGAEKLFF.

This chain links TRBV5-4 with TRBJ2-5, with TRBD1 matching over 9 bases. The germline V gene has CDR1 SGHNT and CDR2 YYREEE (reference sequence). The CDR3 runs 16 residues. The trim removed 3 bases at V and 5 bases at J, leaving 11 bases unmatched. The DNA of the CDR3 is TGTGCCAGCAGCTGGGGGACAGGGACGAGGGGTGAGACCCAGTACTTC. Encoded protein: CASSWGTGTRGETQYF.